These 31 T cell receptor beta chains originate from one sample sequenced in a study of beta chain features in type 1 diabetes. Expressed TCRB transcripts were sequenced, since all the RNA that had been isolated was reverse transcribed. Sequenced by immunoSEQ multiplex PCR; TCRdb stores in-frame clones only, minus some. The table includes 350,000 to 450,000 clones, approximately 15% detected once. Sequencing was done on a sample of naive CD4+ T cells from blood. The source is a woman under 30 in good health.

The chain couples TRBV20-1 to TRBJ2-7; D ambiguous. V lost 6 bases, J lost 6 bases, and 9 bases lay in between. Per the germline V gene, CDR1 is DFQATT and CDR2 is SNEGSKA (reference sequence). This CDR3 is 10 amino acids long. This CDR3 reads CSALISEQYF. DNA of the CDR3: TGCAGTGCGCTAATCTCCGAGCAGTACTTC.

This clone was found a few times. For the CDR3, the DNA is TGTGCATGGGCGTATGAAAAACTGTTTTTT. Protein sequence: CAWAYEKLFF. V is TRBV30 and J is TRBJ1-4; unclear D gene. Germline V gene data show CDR1 as GTSNPN and CDR2 as SVGIG (reference sequence). The CDR3 extends over 10 amino acids.

The genes are TRBV4-1 and TRBJ1-2, with 10 bases fitting TRBD1. The germline V gene encodes CDR1 MGHRA and CDR2 YSYEKL. The length of the CDR3 is 19 residues. J was trimmed by 3 bases and V by 1 base; bases with no gene match: 14. The CDR3 here is CASSQAGEGQGVGDYGYTF. CDR3 nucleotides: TGCGCCAGCAGCCAAGCAGGTGAAGGACAGGGGGTTGGGGACTATGGCTACACCTTC.

The sample holds a few counts of this clone. The rearrangement uses TRBV7-7 and TRBJ2-2, with TRBD2 matching 14 bases. The germline V gene has CDR1 SSHAT and CDR2 FNYEAQ (reference sequence). J lost 4 bases, V lost 5 bases, and 6 bases had no gene match. This CDR3 comprises 17 residues. The CDR3 here is CASSRSGLAGGTGELFF. The CDR3 DNA follows: TGTGCCAGCAGCCGATCCGGACTAGCGGGAGGCACCGGGGAGCTGTTTTTT. The full variable domain, its missing parts supplied by reference TRBV7-7 and TRBJ2-2, is GAGVSQSPRYKVTKRGQDVTLRCDPISSHATLYWYQQALGQGPEFLTYFNYEAQPDKSGLPSDRFSAERPEGSISTLTIQRTEQRDSAMYRCASSRSGLAGGTGELFFGEGSRLTVL.

This chain links TRBV6-5 with TRBJ2-4, with unresolved D. The CDR3 runs 13 residues. CDR1 is MNHEY and CDR2 is SVGAGI in the germline V gene. The V gene lost 4 bases and the J gene lost 9 bases, with 13 bases spanning the gap. In DNA form, the CDR3 reads TGTGCCAGCAGTTCTCTAGGCCAGAGCATTCAGTACTTC. This translates into CASSSLGQSIQYF.

This clone was seen more than once but under ten times. The gene calls are TRBV2 and TRBJ2-7; TRBD1 agrees at 10 bases. CDR1 SNHLY and CDR2 FYNNEI come from the germline V gene. This CDR3 contains 15 residues. With 8 bases clipped from V and 5 bases from J, the junction kept 12 bases outside the gene matches. CDR3 coding DNA: TGTGCCAGCCTCGAAGGTGACAGGGGGCTGAACGAGCAGTACTTC. It specifies CASLEGDRGLNEQYF. Based on the CDR3 plus reference TRBV2 and TRBJ2-7, the full variable domain is EPEVTQTPSHQVTQMGQEVILRCVPISNHLYFYWYRQILGQKVEFLVSFYNNEISEKSEIFDDQFSVERPDGSNFTLKIRSTKLEDSAMYFCASLEGDRGLNEQYFGPGTRLTVT.

This clone was observed a handful of times. This chain joins TRBV15 and TRBJ2-1; 12 nucleotides agree with TRBD2. Germline CDR1 and CDR2: LNHNV and YYDKDF (reference sequence). J was trimmed by 8 bases and V by 3 bases; bases with no gene match: 5. The CDR3 loop spans 15 amino acids. The CDR3 DNA is TGTGCCACCAGCAGCCTAGCGGGAGGGAACTATGAGCAGTTCTTC. Translated: CATSSLAGGNYEQFF. Based on the CDR3 plus reference TRBV15 and TRBJ2-1, the full variable domain is DAMVIQNPRYQVTQFGKPVTLSCSQTLNHNVMYWYQQKSSQAPKLLFHYYDKDFNNEADTPDNFQSRRPNTSFCFLDIRSPGLGDTAMYLCATSSLAGGNYEQFFGPGTRLTVL.

This clone was counted between two and nine times. This rearrangement joins TRBV20-1 to TRBJ2-1; D possibly corresponds to TRBD2 (5 bases). This CDR3 has 11 amino acids. Germline assignment: CDR1 DFQATT and CDR2 SNEGSKA (reference sequence). The V gene lost 2 bases and the J gene lost 9 bases, with 8 bases spanning the gap. CDR3: CSARPRGEQFF. DNA for the CDR3: TGCAGTGCTAGACCTCGGGGTGAGCAGTTCTTC.

The chain recombines TRBV29-1 with TRBJ2-7; a weak D match, TRBD2 (6 bases). The CDR3 runs 14 residues. Germline V gives CDR1 SQVTM, CDR2 ANQGSEA. Trimming removed 7 bases at V and 2 bases at J, with 18 bases between. The CDR3 loop is CSARAEGLAYEQYF. CDR3 coding DNA: TGCAGCGCTCGGGCGGAGGGGTTGGCCTACGAGCAGTACTTC.

This chain uses TRBV7-2 with TRBJ1-2, with D possibly matching TRBD1 (6 bases). The CDR3 contains 15 residues. Trimming removed 4 bases from V and 8 bases from J, with 20 bases in between. Looked up from germline, CDR1 is SGHTA and CDR2 is FQGNSA. Here the CDR3 reads CASSSPGTPREGYTF. The DNA for the CDR3 is TGTGCCAGCAGCTCTCCCGGGACACCCAGGGAGGGCTACACCTTC.

This clone was observed a handful of times. The chain links TRBV13 to TRBJ2-2, with 9 bases that match TRBD2. Trimming cost V 0 bases and J 2 bases; bases outside gene matches: 4. CDR3 length: 17 amino acids. In germline, CDR1 is PRHDT, CDR2 FYEKMQ (reference sequence). Here the CDR3 reads CASSLGLTSGNTGELFF. The CDR3 DNA is TGTGCCAGCAGCTTAGGCCTGACTAGCGGTAACACCGGGGAGCTGTTTTTT.

Only a few counts were recorded for this clone. This chain connects TRBV9 to TRBJ2-7; perhaps TRBD1 as D (6 bases). Deletions cut 4 bases from V and 3 bases from J, with 14 bases between. This CDR3 has 14 residues. Looked up from germline, CDR1 is SGDLS and CDR2 is YYNGEE. CDR3 nucleotides: TGTGCCAGCAGCCCACCAGGGGCACACTACGAGCAGTACTTC. Translation gives CASSPPGAHYEQYF.

The chain couples TRBV7-9 to TRBJ2-1; 9 bases are shared with TRBD2. With V trimmed by 3 bases and J by 4 bases, 7 bases remained unmatched. The CDR3 loop spans 16 amino acids. The germline V gene has CDR1 SEHNR and CDR2 FQNEAQ (reference sequence). The CDR3 bases are TGTGCCAGCAGCTTCACCTTAGCGGGGGTGTACAATGAGCAGTTCTTC. Amino acids: CASSFTLAGVYNEQFF.

V is TRBV9 and J is TRBJ2-1; 9 nucleotides line up with TRBD2. CDR3 length: 15 amino acids. Trimming cost V 0 bases and J 8 bases; bases outside gene matches: 6. Germline assignment: CDR1 SGDLS and CDR2 YYNGEE. The CDR3 nucleotides read TGTGCCAGCAGCGTAGCGAGCGGGAGGTTATATGAGCAGTTCTTC. Translating gives CASSVASGRLYEQFF.

This clone was observed a handful of times. V is TRBV5-4 and J is TRBJ2-5; 8 nucleotides line up with TRBD2. The V segment lost 5 bases and the J segment 5 bases; nucleotides outside the gene matches: 8. CDR1 and CDR2 (germline): SGHNT, YYREEE (reference sequence). The CDR3 runs to 14 residues. Here the CDR3 reads CASSSAGALETQYF. CDR3 DNA sequence: TGTGCCAGCAGTTCAGCGGGAGCCTTGGAGACCCAGTACTTC.

This clone showed up just a few times. V and J are TRBV2 and TRBJ2-2, with TRBD1 identical over 8 bases. Germline V lookup: CDR1 SNHLY, CDR2 FYNNEI. This CDR3 spans 14 amino acids. The V segment lost 7 bases and the J segment 3 bases; nucleotides outside the gene matches: 4. The CDR3 DNA reads TGTGCCAGCATGAGACAGGGGTACACCGGGGAGCTGTTTTTT. This encodes CASMRQGYTGELFF.

This rearrangement joins TRBV30 to TRBJ1-5, with 11 nucleotides matching TRBD1. The V segment lost 0 bases and the J segment 6 bases; nucleotides outside the gene matches: 4. The CDR3 covers 15 residues. From germline, CDR1 is GTSNPN and CDR2 SVGIG (reference sequence). The CDR3 region is CAWSVPGTGGQPQHF. The CDR3 DNA is TGTGCCTGGAGTGTTCCCGGGACAGGGGGTCAGCCCCAGCATTTT. Using reference TRBV30 and TRBJ1-5 for the parts outside the CDR3, the full variable domain is SQTIHQWPATLVQPVGSPLSLECTVEGTSNPNLYWYRQAAGRGLQLLFYSVGIGQISSEVPQNLSASRPQDRQFILSSKKLLLSDSGFYLCAWSVPGTGGQPQHFGDGTRLSIL.

The chain recombines TRBV6-6 with TRBJ2-2, with D maybe TRBD1 (5 bases). Germline assignment: CDR1 MNHNY and CDR2 SVGAGI (reference sequence). With 8 bases removed from V and 9 bases from J, the gap between germline ends came to 7 bases. This CDR3 is 10 amino acids long. This CDR3 is CASGARELFF. The CDR3, as DNA: TGTGCCAGCGGGGCCCGGGAGCTGTTTTTT.

A few counts support this clone. The chain carries TRBV9 and TRBJ2-6, with 7 bases aligning to TRBD1. Per the germline V gene, CDR1 is SGDLS and CDR2 is YYNGEE. V lost 7 bases, J lost 0 bases, and 19 bases stayed unmatched. This CDR3 region has 20 residues. The CDR3 spells CASAGDRAKAYRSGANVLTF. Here the CDR3 DNA reads TGTGCCAGCGCCGGAGACAGGGCGAAAGCTTATCGCTCTGGGGCCAACGTCCTGACTTTC. Filled out from reference TRBV9 and TRBJ2-6, the complete variable domain reads DSGVTQTPKHLITATGQRVTLRCSPRSGDLSVYWYQQSLDQGLQFLIQYYNGEERAKGNILERFSAQQFPDLHSELNLSSLELGDSALYFCASAGDRAKAYRSGANVLTFGAGSRLTVL.

This clone was found a few times. The V call is TRBV29-1, the J call TRBJ2-3, with D unresolved. V shed 4 bases and J shed 2 bases, with 13 bases lying between them. The CDR3 consists of 14 residues. Germline V gene data show CDR1 as SQVTM and CDR2 as ANQGSEA. This chain's CDR3 is CSVGVTSHTDTQYF. CDR3 DNA: TGCAGCGTTGGTGTCACTTCTCACACAGATACGCAGTATTTT.

This clone was seen a few times. This rearrangement joins TRBV29-1 to TRBJ2-7, with D tentatively TRBD1 (5 bases). Germline CDR1 and CDR2: SQVTM and ANQGSEA. CDR3 length: 13 amino acids. Trimming left V 3 bases short and J 4 bases short, with 13 bases between. The CDR3 loop reads CSVEGPKKYEQYF. The CDR3 bases are TGCAGCGTTGAGGGGCCGAAGAAATACGAGCAGTACTTC.

This clone was detected a few times. CDR3 in DNA: TGTGCCAGCAGTGATCCTGGGACAGGGAACTATGGCTACACCTTC. It is translated as CASSDPGTGNYGYTF. The chain carries TRBV25-1 and TRBJ1-2; 9 positions agree with TRBD1. This CDR3 spans 15 amino acids. CDR1 is MGHDK and CDR2 is SYGVNS in the germline V gene. Trimming took 3 bases from V and 2 from J; bases not matched to a gene: 4.

The rearrangement links TRBV28 to TRBJ2-2; TRBD2 is a possible D gene (5 bases). Germline loops: CDR1 MDHEN, CDR2 SYDVKM. This CDR3 contains 17 residues. V was clipped by 6 bases and J by 13 bases, with 30 bases between them. The CDR3 nucleotides are TGTGCCAGCAGCGAACTGAGGCCCAGCGGTCACGAATCTCGGCTGTTTTTT. Amino acids: CASSELRPSGHESRLFF. Full variable domain (remainder filled in from reference TRBV28 and TRBJ2-2): DVKVTQSSRYLVKRTGEKVFLECVQDMDHENMFWYRQDPGLGLRLIYFSYDVKMKEKGDIPEGYSVSREKKERFSLILESASTNQTSMYLCASSELRPSGHESRLFFGEGSRLTVL.

The rearrangement links TRBV5-6 to TRBJ2-1; D is perhaps TRBD1 (6 bases). The CDR3 has 16 residues. With 4 bases removed from V and 0 bases from J, the gap between germline ends came to 14 bases. CDR1 is SGHDT, CDR2 YYEEEE, per germline. CDR3 sequence (DNA): TGTGCCAGCAGCACCCACCGGGACAACTCCTACAATGAGCAGTTCTTC. It codes for CASSTHRDNSYNEQFF.

The chain combines TRBV7-6 with TRBJ2-3, with TRBD2 identical over 7 bases. V shed 8 bases and J 8 bases; nucleotides not matched to a gene: 4. The germline V gene encodes CDR1 SGHVS and CDR2 FNYEAQ. The CDR3 contains 11 residues. The CDR3 region has the DNA TGTGCCAGCTTTGGGGGGGGTACGCAGTATTTT. This codes for CASFGGGTQYF.

This clone was seen a handful of times. This chain joins TRBV27 and TRBJ2-7, with 12 bases identical to TRBD2. Germline V CDR1 and CDR2: MNHEY, SMNVEV (reference sequence). V gave up 10 bases and J gave up 7 bases; unmatched junction bases: 14. The CDR3 loop spans 15 amino acids. Written as DNA, the CDR3 is TGTGCCAACGATATAGGGACTAGCGGGTGGGGAGAGCAGTACTTC. Its protein product is CANDIGTSGWGEQYF.

Only a few counts were recorded for this clone. This chain joins TRBV30 and TRBJ2-3, with 8 bases aligning to TRBD2. This CDR3 comprises 15 residues. CDR1 and CDR2 (germline): GTSNPN, SVGIG (reference sequence). The J segment lost 5 bases and the V segment lost 5 bases, leaving 12 bases of the junction unmatched. CDR3 DNA sequence: TGTGCCTGGGTTCCGGGAGCGGGAGTGTTAGATACGCAGTATTTT. As protein: CAWVPGAGVLDTQYF.

In the case of this clone: This CDR3 is also generated by other DNA sequences in the sample. The chain is built from TRBV5-1 and TRBJ1-1; D is uncertain. CDR3 length equals 13 residues. Trimming pared 4 bases from V and 1 base from J, leaving 8 bases between. CDR1 is SGHRS and CDR2 is YFSETQ in the germline V gene. The DNA for the CDR3 is TGCGCCAGCAGCCGACGGGGGAACACTGAAGCTTTCTTT. Protein product: CASSRRGNTEAFF.

The genes are TRBV4-3 and TRBJ2-1; 10 nucleotides match TRBD1. The CDR3 sequence is 16 residues long. Germline CDR1 and CDR2: LGHNA and YSLEER. V shed 1 base, J shed 3 bases, and the junction held 3 bases outside the gene matches. The CDR3 loop reads CASSQVGTGVYNEQFF. DNA for the CDR3: TGCGCCAGCAGCCAAGTCGGGACAGGGGTCTACAATGAGCAGTTCTTC.

The V call is TRBV6-5, the J call TRBJ2-1; unclear D gene. This CDR3 is built from 13 residues. CDR1 is MNHEY, CDR2 SVGAGI, per germline. V was pared by 4 bases and J by 3 bases, with 7 bases between. The DNA for the CDR3 is TGTGCCAGCAGTTCGGTACTCTACAATGAGCAGTTCTTC. Amino acids: CASSSVLYNEQFF.

The V and J genes are TRBV7-9 and TRBJ1-1; D might be TRBD1 (5 bases). Trimming stripped 1 base from V and 7 bases from J, with 13 bases between. This CDR3 has 14 amino acids. From germline, CDR1 is SEHNR and CDR2 FQNEAQ (reference sequence). The CDR3 coding sequence is TGTGCCAGCAGCTTAGGGGTAGGGGCTGATGAAGCTTTCTTT. Translating it yields CASSLGVGADEAFF.